A selection of T cell receptor beta chains follows, all from one sample in a study of radiotherapy plus CTLA-4 blockade in lung cancer. Generated by immunoSEQ multiplex PCR, the TCRdb table keeps only in-frame clones and is missing some. Seen here are under 100,000 clones, approximately 83% observed once, and the top ten hold more than 14%. The material sequenced was peripheral blood, taken from a patient treated with radiotherapy plus ipilimumab. The source of these receptors is a human donor with non-small cell lung cancer that progressed on radiotherapy plus ipilimumab. CDR3s include the opening cysteine and the closing phenylalanine or tryptophan. Fields, in order: J gene, clone size, V gene, D gene, CDR3 protein, CDR3 DNA. D genes are given only for firm matches. The listing skips clone size in some rows; elsewhere it reads once, few, many or a size class.

>TRBJ1-1|-|TRBV9|-
CASSGGALNTEAFF
TGTGCCAGCAGCGGTGGAGCCTTGAACACTGAAGCTTTCTTT
>TRBJ1-1|once|TRBV29-1|TRBD1
CSVVGTGGLGAEAFF
TGCAGCGTTGTGGGGACAGGAGGCCTCGGTGCTGAAGCTTTCTTT
>TRBJ2-7|many|TRBV27|TRBD2
CASGDYNYEQYF
TGTGCCAGCGGGGACTATAACTACGAGCAGTACTTC
>TRBJ2-7|-|TRBV10-1|-
CASREGARGVQYF
TGCGCCAGCAGGGAGGGGGCCAGGGGGGTGCAGTACTTC
>TRBJ2-7|-|TRBV28|-
CASSPGGRILYEQYF
TGTGCCAGCAGTCCAGGTGGAAGAATCCTCTACGAGCAGTACTTC
>TRBJ2-7|-|TRBV15|-
CATSFQQGYEQYF
TGTGCCACCAGCTTTCAACAGGGCTACGAGCAGTACTTC
>TRBJ2-1|-|TRBV11-3|-
CASTPSLLSGEQFF
TGTGCCAGCACCCCTTCGTTGTTGTCTGGTGAGCAGTTCTTC
>TRBJ1-1|-|TRBV6-1|-
CASKNPENTEAFF
TGTGCCAGCAAGAACCCGGAGAACACTGAAGCTTTCTTT
>TRBJ2-7|-|TRBV5-1|-
CASSLAPGGPTYEQYF
TGCGCCAGCAGCTTGGCCCCCGGCGGGCCTACCTACGAGCAGTACTTC
>TRBJ1-2|-|TRBV30|-
CACYSLDGFGGYTF
TGTGCCTGTTACAGCCTGGACGGGTTCGGGGGCTACACCTTC
>TRBJ2-7|few|TRBV9|-
CASSPSGLTFSYEQYF
TGTGCCAGCAGCCCTTCCGGACTCACTTTCTCCTACGAGCAGTACTTC
>TRBJ1-1|-|TRBV19|TRBD1
CASSTSTGGPRYFF
TGTGCCAGTAGTACCTCGACAGGGGGCCCCCGCTATTTCTTT
>TRBJ2-7|-|TRBV11-2|-
CASSSRRLSYEQYF
TGTGCCAGCAGCTCCAGACGCCTCTCCTACGAGCAGTACTTC
>TRBJ1-5|-|TRBV18|-
CASSPGQGGNQPQHF
TGTGCCAGCTCACCGGGGCAGGGTGGCAATCAGCCCCAGCATTTT
>TRBJ1-2|-|TRBV5-1|-
CASGAPQDYGYTF
TGCGCCAGCGGGGCTCCCCAGGACTATGGCTACACCTTC
>TRBJ2-1|-|TRBV7-9|TRBD2
CAGSGSGFGSYNEQFF
TGTGCCGGAAGCGGGAGCGGTTTCGGCTCCTACAATGAGCAGTTCTTC
>TRBJ2-3|-|TRBV7-3|-
CASSLTGSTDTQYF
TGTGCCAGCAGCTTAACAGGGAGCACAGATACGCAGTATTTT
>TRBJ2-3|-|TRBV18|-
CASSPKIDTQYF
TGTGCCAGCTCTCCCAAGATAGATACGCAGTATTTT
>TRBJ2-5|once|TRBV10-3|TRBD2
CAISGEGLAGGNHETQYF
TGTGCCATCAGTGGCGAGGGACTAGCGGGAGGGAATCACGAGACCCAGTACTTC
>TRBJ2-7|-|TRBV7-2|-
CASSLSEGPYEQYF
TGTGCCAGCAGCTTATCGGAGGGACCCTACGAGCAGTACTTC
>TRBJ2-7|once|TRBV5-1|TRBD1
CASSSGQGLYEQYF
TGCGCCAGCAGCTCGGGACAGGGGTTGTACGAGCAGTACTTC
>TRBJ1-2|-|TRBV6-6|-
CASSYGGSRPDYGYTF
TGTGCCAGCAGTTACGGGGGATCACGCCCTGACTATGGCTACACCTTC
>TRBJ2-7|few|TRBV7-2|-
CASSLDWFSYEQYF
TGTGCCAGCAGCTTAGACTGGTTCTCCTACGAGCAGTACTTC
>TRBJ1-1|-|TRBV5-4|-
CASSPRDLNTEAFF
TGTGCCAGCAGCCCCCGGGATTTGAACACTGAAGCTTTCTTT
>TRBJ2-7|-|TRBV19|-
CASSPIPRDKYEQYF
TGTGCCAGTAGTCCCATCCCACGGGACAAATACGAGCAGTACTTC
>TRBJ2-1|-|TRBV27|-
CASSFHDSYNEQFF
TGTGCCAGCAGTTTCCATGATTCCTACAATGAGCAGTTCTTC
>TRBJ2-7|few|TRBV7-9|-
CASSSGPLHYEQYF
TGTGCCAGCAGCTCGGGACCACTCCACTACGAGCAGTACTTC
>TRBJ2-7|-|TRBV18|TRBD1
CASSSGQGNYEQYF
TGTGCCAGCTCATCAGGACAGGGGAACTACGAGCAGTACTTC
>TRBJ2-7|-|TRBV7-6|TRBD2
CASSARGGTSVLEQYF
TGTGCCAGCAGCGCCCGAGGCGGGACTAGCGTCCTCGAGCAGTACTTC
>TRBJ1-4|-|TRBV6-5|-
CASGWGTNEKLFF
TGTGCCAGCGGTTGGGGGACAAATGAAAAACTGTTTTTT
>TRBJ1-2|-|TRBV10-3|-
CAISEQGNWYGYTF
TGTGCCATCAGTGAGCAGGGGAATTGGTATGGCTACACCTTC
>TRBJ1-2|-|TRBV30|TRBD1
CAWSDQGQGAIHGYTF
TGTGCCTGGAGTGACCAGGGACAGGGGGCAATCCATGGCTACACCTTC
>TRBJ1-5|-|TRBV12-5|TRBD1
CASATGEDSNQPQHF
TGTGCTAGTGCTACAGGGGAGGATAGCAATCAGCCCCAGCATTTT
>TRBJ1-5|-|TRBV7-3|-
CASSRFSNQPQHF
TGTGCCAGCAGCCGATTCAGCAATCAGCCCCAGCATTTT
>TRBJ1-1|-|TRBV18|-
CASSLNQGTRNTEAFF
TGTGCCAGCTCCCTTAATCAGGGTACGAGAAACACTGAAGCTTTCTTT
>TRBJ1-5|-|TRBV27|-
CASRTSYSNQPQHF
TGTGCCAGCAGAACATCATATAGCAATCAGCCCCAGCATTTT
>TRBJ2-5|-|TRBV5-1|TRBD1
CASSKGTGQETQYF
TGCGCCAGCAGCAAGGGGACAGGGCAAGAGACCCAGTACTTC
>TRBJ2-5|-|TRBV14|TRBD2
CASSQGLIAGQETQYF
TGTGCCAGCAGCCAAGGCCTCATAGCGGGACAAGAGACCCAGTACTTC
>TRBJ2-5|-|TRBV19|-
CASSPGTPETQYF
TGTGCCAGTAGTCCCGGGACCCCCGAGACCCAGTACTTC
>TRBJ2-7|-|TRBV7-2|TRBD1
CASSLVTGGVYEQYF
TGTGCCAGCAGCTTAGTGACAGGGGGCGTCTACGAGCAGTACTTC